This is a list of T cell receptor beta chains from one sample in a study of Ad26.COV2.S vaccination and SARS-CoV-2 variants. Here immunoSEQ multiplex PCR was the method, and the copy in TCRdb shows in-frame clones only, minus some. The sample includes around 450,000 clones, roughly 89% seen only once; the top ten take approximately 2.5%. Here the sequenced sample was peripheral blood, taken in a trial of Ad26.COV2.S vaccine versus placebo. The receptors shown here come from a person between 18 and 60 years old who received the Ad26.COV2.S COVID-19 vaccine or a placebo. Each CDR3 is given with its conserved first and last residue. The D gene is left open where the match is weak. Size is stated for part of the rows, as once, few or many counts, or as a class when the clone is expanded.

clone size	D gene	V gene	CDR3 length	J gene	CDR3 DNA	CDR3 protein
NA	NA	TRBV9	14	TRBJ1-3	TGTGCCAGCAGCGTAGGGAGAACTGGAAACACCATATATTTT	CASSVGRTGNTIYF
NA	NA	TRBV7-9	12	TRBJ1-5	TGTGCTAGCGGAGAATACAATCAGCCCCAGCATTTT	CASGEYNQPQHF
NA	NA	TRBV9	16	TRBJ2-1	TGTGCCAGCAGCGCGGACACAGAGTTTTCCTACAATGAGCAGTTCTTC	CASSADTEFSYNEQFF
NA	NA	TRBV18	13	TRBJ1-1	TGTGCCAGCTCCGCCAGGGGTCAGACTGAAGCTTTCTTT	CASSARGQTEAFF
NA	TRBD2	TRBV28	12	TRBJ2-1	TGTGCCAGCGGGGGGGATAACAATGAGCAGTTCTTC	CASGGDNNEQFF
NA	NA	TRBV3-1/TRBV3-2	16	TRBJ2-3	TGTGCCAGCAGCCGGCGACGAGGGGGTTTAGCAGATACGCAGTATTTT	CASSRRRGGLADTQYF
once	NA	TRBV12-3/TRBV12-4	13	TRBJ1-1	TGTGCCAGCAGTTTATCCAAGAACACTGAAGCTTTCTTT	CASSLSKNTEAFF
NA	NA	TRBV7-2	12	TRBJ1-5	TGTGCCAGCAGCTTAGATGATCAGCCCCAGCATTTT	CASSLDDQPQHF
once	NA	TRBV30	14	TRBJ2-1	TGTGCCTGGAGTCGCACGGCGGGAAACAATGAGCAGTTCTTC	CAWSRTAGNNEQFF
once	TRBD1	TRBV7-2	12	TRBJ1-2	TGTGCCAGCAGCTTCCAGGGGGCTGGCTACACCTTC	CASSFQGAGYTF
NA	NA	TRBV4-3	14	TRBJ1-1	TGCGCCAGCAGCCATGGAGGGTCCCGGACTGAAGCTTTCTTT	CASSHGGSRTEAFF
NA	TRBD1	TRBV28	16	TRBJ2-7	TGTGCCAGCAGTTACAGGACAGGGGGTAACTCCTACGAGCAGTACTTC	CASSYRTGGNSYEQYF
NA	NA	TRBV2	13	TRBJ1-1	TGTGCCAGCAGTACTCTCCGGGTGGTTGAAGCTTTCTTT	CASSTLRVVEAFF
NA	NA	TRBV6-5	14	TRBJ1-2	TGTGCCAGCAGCCCGGTGGGGGCGAGCTATGGCTACACCTTC	CASSPVGASYGYTF
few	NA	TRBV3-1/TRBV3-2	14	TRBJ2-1	TGTGCCAGCAGCCAAGATCCTGTATACAATGAGCAGTTCTTC	CASSQDPVYNEQFF
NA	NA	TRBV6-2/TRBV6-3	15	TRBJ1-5	TGTGCCAGCAGTTCAGTACATGGTGGCAATCAGCCCCAGCATTTT	CASSSVHGGNQPQHF
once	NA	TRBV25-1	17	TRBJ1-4	TGTGCCAGCAGTGAGGATACGTGGGGGGGGGACCTTGAAAAACTGTTTTTT	CASSEDTWGGDLEKLFF
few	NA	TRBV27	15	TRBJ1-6	TGTGCCAGCAACCCGAGGAGCCCTCGGTATTCACCCCTCCACTTT	CASNPRSPRYSPLHF
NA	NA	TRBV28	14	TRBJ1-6	TGTGCCAGCAGTTCCAGGGATGCTGATTCACCCCTCCACTTT	CASSSRDADSPLHF
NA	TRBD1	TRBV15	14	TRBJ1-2	TGTGCCACCAGCATTCGGACAGGGGGCGCTGGCTACACCTTC	CATSIRTGGAGYTF
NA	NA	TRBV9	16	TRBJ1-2	TGTGCCAGCAGCGTAGCACCACAGCCGAGTGACTATGGCTACACCTTC	CASSVAPQPSDYGYTF
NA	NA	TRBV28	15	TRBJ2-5	TGTGCCAGCAGCCCCCCGGTCCAGTACCAAGAGACCCAGTACTTC	CASSPPVQYQETQYF
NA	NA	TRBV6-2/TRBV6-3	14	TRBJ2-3	TGTGCCAGCAGTTACACCCTAGGGGGGGATACGCAGTATTTT	CASSYTLGGDTQYF
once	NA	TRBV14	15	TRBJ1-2	TGTGCCAGCAGACTAACAGGGTTCGAACCCTATGGCTACACCTTC	CASRLTGFEPYGYTF
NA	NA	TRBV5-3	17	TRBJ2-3	TGTGCCAGAAGCTTGGGACGTTCCACTTGTCAGGGAGATACGCAGTATTTT	CARSLGRSTCQGDTQYF
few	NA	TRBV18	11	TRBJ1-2	TGTGCCAGCTCTACCGAATATGGCTACACCTTC	CASSTEYGYTF
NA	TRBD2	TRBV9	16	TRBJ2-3	TGTGCCAGCAGCGTAGGCCCTAGCGGTTTCACAGATACGCAGTATTTT	CASSVGPSGFTDTQYF
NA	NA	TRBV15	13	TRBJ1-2	TGTGCCACCAGCTGGACAGCTAACTATGGCTACACCTTC	CATSWTANYGYTF
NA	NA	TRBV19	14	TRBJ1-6	TGTGCCAGTAGTCGGCGGAGTCCAAATTCACCCCTCCACTTT	CASSRRSPNSPLHF
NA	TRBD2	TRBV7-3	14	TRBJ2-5	TGTGCCAGCAGCAAAAGCGGGAGCGGAGAGACCCAGTACTTC	CASSKSGSGETQYF
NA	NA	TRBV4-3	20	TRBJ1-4	TGCGCCAGCAGCCAAGATCCCTTTTTTTTACAGTCAGCAACTAATGAAAAACTGTTTTTT	CASSQDPFFLQSATNEKLFF
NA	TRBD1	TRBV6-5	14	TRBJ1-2	TGTGCCAGCAGTAACTCAGGGGGGGCTTATGGCTACACCTTC	CASSNSGGAYGYTF
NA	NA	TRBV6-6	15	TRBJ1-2	TGTGCCAGCAGTTACTCTGCAGGGGAAGACTATGGCTACACCTTC	CASSYSAGEDYGYTF
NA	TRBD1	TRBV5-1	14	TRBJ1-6	TGCGCCAGCAGCCTCAGGGGGGATAATTCACCCCTCCACTTT	CASSLRGDNSPLHF
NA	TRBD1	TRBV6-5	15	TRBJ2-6	TGTGCCAGCAGCTCAGGGGGCGCTGGGGCCAACGTCCTGACTTTC	CASSSGGAGANVLTF
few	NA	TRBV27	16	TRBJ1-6	TGTGCCAGCAGTACACGAGAAAGCTCCTATAATTCACCCCTCCACTTT	CASSTRESSYNSPLHF
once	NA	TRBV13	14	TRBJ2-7	TGTGCCAGCAGCACCCGCGGGGCCTTCTACGAGCAGTACTTC	CASSTRGAFYEQYF
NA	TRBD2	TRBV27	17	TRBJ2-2	TGTGCCAGCAGTCAAGGTAGCGGGGGGGCCTTGACCGGGGAGCTGTTTTTT	CASSQGSGGALTGELFF
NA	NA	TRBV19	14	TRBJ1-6	TGTGCCAGTAGTATGTGGACTTTCACTTCACCCCTCCACTTT	CASSMWTFTSPLHF
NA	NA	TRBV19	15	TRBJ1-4	TGTGCCAGTAGTTCTAAACCCGGGCCTCAGGGAAAACTGTTTTTT	CASSSKPGPQGKLFF
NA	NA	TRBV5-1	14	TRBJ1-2	TGCGCCAGCAGCATCACTACAGGGAACTATGGCTACACCTTC	CASSITTGNYGYTF
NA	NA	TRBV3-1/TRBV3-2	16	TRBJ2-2	TGTGCCAGCAGCCTAAATGGACTGTCGAACACCGGGGAGCTGTTTTTT	CASSLNGLSNTGELFF
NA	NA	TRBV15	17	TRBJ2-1	TGTGCCACCAGCAGAGATCGGGGTGGGGGCTCCTACAATGAGCAGTTCTTC	CATSRDRGGGSYNEQFF
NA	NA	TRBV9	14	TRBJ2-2	TGTGCCAGCAGGCGCCAACTCAACACCGGGGAGCTGTTTTTT	CASRRQLNTGELFF
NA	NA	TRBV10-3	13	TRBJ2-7	TGTGCCATCAGTGCCCCATCCGAGCTTGAGCAGTACTTC	CAISAPSELEQYF
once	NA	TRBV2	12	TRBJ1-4	TGTGCCAGCAGGTGGGCTAATGAAAAACTGTTTTTT	CASRWANEKLFF
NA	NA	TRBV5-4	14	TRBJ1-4	TGTGCCAGCAGCAGACAGGATACTAATGAAAAACTGTTTTTT	CASSRQDTNEKLFF
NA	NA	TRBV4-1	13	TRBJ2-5	TGCGCCAGCTCCCGTTACAGCCAAGAGACCCAGTACTTC	CASSRYSQETQYF
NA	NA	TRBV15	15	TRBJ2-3	TGTGCCACCAGCAGAGATAGAATAGCAGGGGATACGCAGTATTTT	CATSRDRIAGDTQYF